One sample yielded the 18 T cell receptor beta chains listed below, sequenced in a study of T cells in Graves' hyperthyroidism and ophthalmopathy. RNA transcripts gave rise to amplified TCR beta CDR3 regions. HTBI primers drove first-round RT-PCR of the TCR CDR3. TCRdb independently ran MiXCR on the multiplex PCR reads; one entry per CDR3 protein. The sample has around 300,000 distinct CDR3 sequences; roughly 13% are singletons. The source material was blood. Receptors originate from a woman between 25 and 40 years old with Graves' hyperthyroidism that later progressed to Graves' ophthalmopathy.

This clonotype has a handful of counts. The chain recombines TRBV7-9 with TRBJ2-3; no definite D call. Germline-derived CDR1 and CDR2 are SEHNR and FQNEAQ (reference sequence). The CDR3 loop spans 17 amino acids. V was pared by 5 bases and J by 4 bases, with 22 bases between. The CDR3 nucleotides read TGTGCCAGCAGCCCGTGGGCCGTCCACGGGCAGGCAGATACGCAGTATTTT. Protein product: CASSPWAVHGQADTQYF.

This clonotype showed up just a few times. CDR3 nucleotide sequence: TGTGCCGTCTACCCCAGGGGCCCCTACGAGCAGTACTTC. It is translated as CAVYPRGPYEQYF. The chain has TRBV6-1 and TRBJ2-7, with TRBD1 as a possible D gene (6 bases). CDR1 MNHNS and CDR2 SASEGT come from the germline V gene. This CDR3 spans 13 amino acids. V was clipped by 11 bases and J by 2 bases, with 16 bases between them.

About this clonotype: A read error may explain this, as a much larger clone is one base away. V gene TRBV5-4 combines with J gene TRBJ2-3, with D possibly called TRBD1 or TRBD2 (5 bases each). Germline lookup yields CDR1 SGHNT and CDR2 YYREEE (reference sequence). CDR3 length: 13 residues. V was shortened by 5 bases and J by 3 bases, with 10 bases between the two germline ends. CDR3 loop: CASRTEGTDTQYF. The DNA of the CDR3 is TGTGCCAGCAGGACAGAGGGTACAGATACGCAGTATTTT. Drawing the rest from reference TRBV5-4 and TRBJ2-3, the complete variable domain is ETGVTQSPTHLIKTRGQQVTLRCSSQSGHNTVSWYQQALGQGPQFIFQYYREEENGRGNFPPRFSGLQFPNYSSELNVNALELDDSALYLCASRTEGTDTQYFGPGTRLTVL.

This clonotype has ten or more counts. The rearrangement uses TRBV20-1 and TRBJ2-7, with TRBD1 as a possible D gene (5 bases). The germline gives CDR1 DFQATT, CDR2 SNEGSKA (reference sequence). The CDR3 is made up of 14 amino acids. V was clipped by 5 bases and J by 7 bases, with 21 bases between them. The CDR3 sequence: CSAQDTRALREQYF. As DNA, the CDR3 is TGCAGTGCTCAGGACACGAGAGCACTCCGGGAGCAGTACTTC.

The rearrangement links TRBV10-3 to TRBJ2-4; D is undetermined. V lost 0 bases and J lost 9, with 18 bases in between. This CDR3 contains 16 residues. Looked up from germline, CDR1 is ENHRY and CDR2 is SYGVKD. CDR3 region: CAISESETGVGPIQYF. DNA for the CDR3: TGTGCCATCAGTGAGTCGGAAACTGGGGTTGGCCCCATTCAGTACTTC.

In its sample, this clonotype was seen many times. The chain is built from TRBV7-2 and TRBJ1-2; 7 bases match TRBD1. The V gene end was trimmed by 5 bases and the J gene end by 2 bases; junction bases not matched to a gene: 8. Germline-derived CDR1 and CDR2 are SGHTA and FQGNSA. The CDR3 runs 15 residues. Here the CDR3 reads CASSTRQGPNYGYTF. The DNA for the CDR3 is TGTGCCAGCAGCACGAGACAGGGTCCCAACTATGGCTACACCTTC.

This clonotype was picked up many times. The V and J genes are TRBV6-5 and TRBJ1-6; TRBD1 might be the D (5 bases). CDR3 length equals 14 residues. V was cut by 2 bases and J by 7 bases, with 9 bases left in between. From germline, CDR1 is MNHEY and CDR2 SVGAGI. The CDR3 DNA reads TGTGCCAGCAGTTACATTTGGGGGAATTCACCCCTCCACTTT. This codes for CASSYIWGNSPLHF.

This clonotype was counted many times. This chain uses TRBV13 with TRBJ2-3, with 8 positions matching TRBD2. V was clipped by 4 bases and J by 3 bases; unmatched bases: 18. The CDR3 loop spans 19 amino acids. Looked up from germline, CDR1 is PRHDT and CDR2 is FYEKMQ (reference sequence). Written as DNA, the CDR3 is TGTGCCAGCAGCTCCCCGGGAACTAGCGGAGGGCGGGAGACAGATACGCAGTATTTT. Translated, it gives CASSSPGTSGGRETDTQYF.

In its sample, this clonotype was seen many times. This chain links TRBV27 with TRBJ2-1; D is uncertain. Per germline, CDR1 MNHEY and CDR2 SMNVEV (reference sequence). The V gene lost 6 bases and the J gene lost 2 bases, with 11 bases spanning the gap. The CDR3 contains 14 residues. CDR3 DNA sequence: TGTGCCAGCAGCCCCAGGTTCACCTACAATGAGCAGTTCTTC. It translates to CASSPRFTYNEQFF.

In regard to this clonotype: A much larger clone differs by one base, so this may be a read error. This rearrangement joins TRBV12-3 or TRBV12-4 to TRBJ2-7; D ambiguous. CDR3 length: 12 amino acids. The CDR3 coding sequence is TGTGCCGGCAGTCAGAACGAGGAGGAGCAGTACTTC. Translated, it gives CAGSQNEEEQYF.

This clonotype showed up many times. The chain has TRBV7-8 and TRBJ2-3, with 8 positions matching TRBD2. Germline CDR1 reads SGHVS; CDR2 reads FQNEAQ. CDR3 size: 14 residues. V lost 9 bases and J lost 4; bases outside the gene matches: 9. The CDR3 loop is CASLAGVGPDTQYF. The CDR3, as DNA: TGTGCCAGTCTAGCGGGCGTTGGTCCAGATACGCAGTATTTT.

The J gene is TRBJ2-2, the V gene TRBV14; 7 nucleotides match TRBD1. V dropped 6 bases and J dropped 6; count of bases not matched to a gene: 10. Germline-derived CDR1 and CDR2 are SGHDN and FVKESK. The CDR3 has 15 amino acids. CDR3 amino acids: CASRRVQGDPGELFF. The CDR3 DNA reads TGTGCCAGCAGACGTGTCCAGGGGGACCCCGGGGAGCTGTTTTTT.

This clonotype has at least ten counts. The rearrangement links TRBV28 to TRBJ2-6, with D unresolved. The CDR3 totals 16 residues. From germline, CDR1 is MDHEN and CDR2 SYDVKM. Trimming took 0 bases from V and 1 from J, leaving 7 bases between them. CDR3 nucleotide sequence: TGTGCCAGCAGTTTATGGCATCTGTCTGGGGCCAACGTCCTGACTTTC. This gives the protein CASSLWHLSGANVLTF.

By share, this clonotype counts as medium-sized. This chain links TRBV11-2 with TRBJ2-2, with 8 bases matching TRBD1. The CDR3 has 16 residues. The V segment lost 4 bases and the J segment 6 bases; nucleotides outside the gene matches: 10. Germline assignment: CDR1 SGHAT and CDR2 FQNNGV. For the CDR3, the DNA is TGTGCCAGCAGCTCCGGACAGGGAGTGGGTTCCGGGGAGCTGTTTTTT. Translated, it gives CASSSGQGVGSGELFF. Complete variable domain (other parts from reference TRBV11-2 and TRBJ2-2): EAGVAQSPRYKIIEKRQSVAFWCNPISGHATLYWYQQILGQGPKLLIQFQNNGVVDDSQLPKDRFSAERLKGVDSTLKIQPAKLEDSAVYLCASSSGQGVGSGELFFGEGSRLTVL.

This clonotype came up many times. The V gene is TRBV28, the J gene TRBJ2-3; 7 bases align to TRBD2. The CDR3 sequence is 14 residues long. CDR1 is MDHEN and CDR2 is SYDVKM in the germline V gene. Losses at the gene ends were 5 bases for V and 0 bases for J; bases not matched to a gene: 2. CDR3 nucleotides: TGTGCCAGCAGTGCTAGCGGTAGCACAGATACGCAGTATTTT. Translation gives CASSASGSTDTQYF.

Ten or more counts support this clonotype. The DNA of the CDR3 is TGTGCCACCGATGGAGAATTAGGTAATCAGCCCCAGCATTTT. It yields the protein CATDGELGNQPQHF. The rearrangement uses TRBV24-1 and TRBJ1-5; D is undetermined. The CDR3 consists of 14 residues. V lost 9 bases and J 4 bases, leaving 15 bases between the germline ends. Germline V gene data show CDR1 as KGHDR and CDR2 as SFDVKD.

This clonotype was seen only a few times. J is TRBJ1-5 and V is TRBV24-1; no definite D call. Germline CDR1 is KGHDR and CDR2 is SFDVKD. The CDR3 runs 15 residues. The V and J ends lost 7 bases and 3 bases respectively, with 15 bases between them. CDR3 nucleotide sequence: TGTGCCACCAGCGATCACCGCTCAGACAATCAGCCCCAGCATTTT. Translating it yields CATSDHRSDNQPQHF.

V is TRBV12-3 or TRBV12-4 and J is TRBJ2-5; a weak D match, TRBD2 (6 bases). V lost 3 bases to trimming and J lost 1 base, with 9 bases between them. The CDR3 loop spans 14 amino acids. CDR3 sequence reads: CASSLEGGQETQYF. In nucleotides, the CDR3 is TGTGCCAGCAGTTTGGAGGGAGGCCAAGAGACCCAGTACTTC.